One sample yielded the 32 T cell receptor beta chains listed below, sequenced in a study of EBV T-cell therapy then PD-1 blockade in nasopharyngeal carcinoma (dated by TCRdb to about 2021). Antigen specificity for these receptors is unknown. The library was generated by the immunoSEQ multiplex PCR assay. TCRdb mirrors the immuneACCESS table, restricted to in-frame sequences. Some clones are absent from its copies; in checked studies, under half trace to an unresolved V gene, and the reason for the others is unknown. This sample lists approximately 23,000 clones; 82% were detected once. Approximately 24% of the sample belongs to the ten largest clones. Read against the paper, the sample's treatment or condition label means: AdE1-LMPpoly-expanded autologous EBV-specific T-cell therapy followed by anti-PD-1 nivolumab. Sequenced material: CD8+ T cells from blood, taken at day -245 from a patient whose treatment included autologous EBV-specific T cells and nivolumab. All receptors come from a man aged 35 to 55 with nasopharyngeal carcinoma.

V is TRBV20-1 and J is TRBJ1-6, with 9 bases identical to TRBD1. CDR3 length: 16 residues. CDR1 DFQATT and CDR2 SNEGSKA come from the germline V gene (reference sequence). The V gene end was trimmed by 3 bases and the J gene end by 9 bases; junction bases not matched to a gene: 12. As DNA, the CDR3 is TGCAGTGCTAGTGACCTACAGGGGGCTGAGAGTTCACCCCTCCACTTT. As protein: CSASDLQGAESSPLHF.

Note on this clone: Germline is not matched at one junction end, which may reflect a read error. The CDR3 sequence is CASSQAGGPTDTQYF. The CDR3 DNA sequence: TGTGCCAGCAGTCAAGCGGGGGGCCCCACAGATACGCAGTATTTT. The chain joins TRBV6-1 to TRBJ2-3; 9 positions agree with TRBD2. The CDR3 has 15 residues. Germline CDR1 reads MNHNS; CDR2 reads SASEGT.

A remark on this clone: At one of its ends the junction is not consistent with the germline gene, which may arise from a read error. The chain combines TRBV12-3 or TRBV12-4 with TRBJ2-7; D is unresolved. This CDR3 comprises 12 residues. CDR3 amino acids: CASSSSPYKQYF. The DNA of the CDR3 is TGTGCCAGCAGTTCCTCTCCCTACAAGCAGTACTTC.

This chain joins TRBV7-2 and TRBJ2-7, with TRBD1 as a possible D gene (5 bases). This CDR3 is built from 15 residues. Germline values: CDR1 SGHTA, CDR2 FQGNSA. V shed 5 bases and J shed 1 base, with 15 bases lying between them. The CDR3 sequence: CASSGWTKDSYEQYF. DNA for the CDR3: TGTGCCAGCAGCGGATGGACAAAGGATTCCTACGAGCAGTACTTC.

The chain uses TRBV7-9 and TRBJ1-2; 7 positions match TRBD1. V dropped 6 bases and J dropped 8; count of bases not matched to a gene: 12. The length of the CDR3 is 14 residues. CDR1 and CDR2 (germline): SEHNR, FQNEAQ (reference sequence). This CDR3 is CASRLDRPTGGYTF. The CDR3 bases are TGTGCCAGCAGATTGGACAGGCCAACTGGGGGCTACACCTTC.

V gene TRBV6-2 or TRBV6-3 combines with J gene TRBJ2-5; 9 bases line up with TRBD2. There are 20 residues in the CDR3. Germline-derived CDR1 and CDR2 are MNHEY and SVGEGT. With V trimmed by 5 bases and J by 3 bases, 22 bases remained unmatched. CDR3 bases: TGTGCCAGCAGTATCCCTCGGGAGGCGGGGGGGCCCTTGAACGAAGAGACCCAGTACTTC. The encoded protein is CASSIPREAGGPLNEETQYF.

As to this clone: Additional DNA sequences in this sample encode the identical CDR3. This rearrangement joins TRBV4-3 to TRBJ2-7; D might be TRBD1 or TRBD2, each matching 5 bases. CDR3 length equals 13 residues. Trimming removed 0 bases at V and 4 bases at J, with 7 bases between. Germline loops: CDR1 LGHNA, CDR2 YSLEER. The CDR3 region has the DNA TGCGCCAGCAGCCAAGATGGGGGATACGAGCAGTACTTC. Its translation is CASSQDGGYEQYF.

CDR3 in amino acids: CASSDGEGSYNEQFF. In DNA form, the CDR3 reads TGTGCCAGCAGTGACGGGGAGGGATCCTACAATGAGCAGTTCTTC. This chain joins TRBV6-4 and TRBJ2-1; 7 bases map to TRBD2. This CDR3 spans 15 amino acids. CDR1 and CDR2 from the germline V gene are MRHNA and SNTAGT. J gave up 1 base and V 2 bases, and 2 bases lay outside the gene matches.

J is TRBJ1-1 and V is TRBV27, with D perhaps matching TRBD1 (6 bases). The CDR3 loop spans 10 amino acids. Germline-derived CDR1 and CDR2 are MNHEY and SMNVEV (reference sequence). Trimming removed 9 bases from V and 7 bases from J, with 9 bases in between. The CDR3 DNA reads TGTGCCAGAGGACAGCGTGAAGCTTTCTTT. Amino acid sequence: CARGQREAFF.

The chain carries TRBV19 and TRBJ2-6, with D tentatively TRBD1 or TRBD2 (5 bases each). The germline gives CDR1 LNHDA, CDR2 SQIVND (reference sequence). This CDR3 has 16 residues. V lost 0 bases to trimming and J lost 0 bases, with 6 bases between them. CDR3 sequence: CASSIDGGSGANVLTF. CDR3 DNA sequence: TGTGCCAGTAGTATAGATGGGGGCTCTGGGGCCAACGTCCTGACTTTC.

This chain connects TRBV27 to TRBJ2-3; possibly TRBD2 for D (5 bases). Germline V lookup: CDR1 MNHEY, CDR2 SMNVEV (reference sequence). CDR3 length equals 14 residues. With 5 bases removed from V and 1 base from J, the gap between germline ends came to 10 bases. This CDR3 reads CASSRGYRTDTQYF. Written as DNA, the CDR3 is TGTGCCAGCAGTAGAGGGTACCGCACAGATACGCAGTATTTT.

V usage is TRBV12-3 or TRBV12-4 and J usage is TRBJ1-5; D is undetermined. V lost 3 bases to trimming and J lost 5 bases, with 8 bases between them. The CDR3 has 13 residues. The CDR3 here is CASSFAGHQPQHF. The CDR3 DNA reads TGTGCCAGCAGTTTTGCAGGCCATCAGCCCCAGCATTTT.

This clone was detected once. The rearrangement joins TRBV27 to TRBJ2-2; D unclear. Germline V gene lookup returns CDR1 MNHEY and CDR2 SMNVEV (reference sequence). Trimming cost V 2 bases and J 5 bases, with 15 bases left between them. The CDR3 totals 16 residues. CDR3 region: CASSLIPGSRTGELFF. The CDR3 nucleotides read TGTGCCAGCAGTTTAATTCCGGGTTCTCGGACCGGGGAGCTGTTTTTT.

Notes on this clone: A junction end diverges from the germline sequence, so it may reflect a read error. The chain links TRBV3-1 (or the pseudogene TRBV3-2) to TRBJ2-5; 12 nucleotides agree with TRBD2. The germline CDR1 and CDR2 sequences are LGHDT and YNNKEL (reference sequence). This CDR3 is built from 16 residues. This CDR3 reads CASSQDLAGGRETQYF. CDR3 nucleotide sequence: TGTGCCAGCAGTCAAGACCTAGCGGGGGGGCGGGAGACCCAGTACTTC.

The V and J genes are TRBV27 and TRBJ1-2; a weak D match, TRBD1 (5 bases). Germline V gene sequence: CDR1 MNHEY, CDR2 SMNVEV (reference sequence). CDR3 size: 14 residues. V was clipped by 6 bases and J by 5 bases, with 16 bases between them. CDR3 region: CASRWGRGYYGYTF. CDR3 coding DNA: TGTGCCAGCAGGTGGGGGAGGGGTTATTATGGCTACACCTTC.

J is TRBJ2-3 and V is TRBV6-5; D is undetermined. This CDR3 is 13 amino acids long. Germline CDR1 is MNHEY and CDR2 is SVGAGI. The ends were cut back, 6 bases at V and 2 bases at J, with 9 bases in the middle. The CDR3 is CASRDTLTDTQYF. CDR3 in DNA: TGTGCCAGCAGAGACACGCTCACAGATACGCAGTATTTT.

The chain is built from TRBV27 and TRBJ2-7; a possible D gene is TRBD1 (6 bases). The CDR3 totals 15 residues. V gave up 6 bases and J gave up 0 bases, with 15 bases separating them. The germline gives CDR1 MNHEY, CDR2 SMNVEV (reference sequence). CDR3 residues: CASSHGQWGSYEQYF. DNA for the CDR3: TGTGCCAGCAGCCACGGACAGTGGGGCTCCTACGAGCAGTACTTC.

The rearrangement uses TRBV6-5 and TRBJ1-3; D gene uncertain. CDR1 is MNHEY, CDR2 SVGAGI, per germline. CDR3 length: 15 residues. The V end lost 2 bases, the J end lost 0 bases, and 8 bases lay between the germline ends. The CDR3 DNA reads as TGTGCCAGCAGTTACGACACCGTCTCTGGAAACACCATATATTTT. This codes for CASSYDTVSGNTIYF.

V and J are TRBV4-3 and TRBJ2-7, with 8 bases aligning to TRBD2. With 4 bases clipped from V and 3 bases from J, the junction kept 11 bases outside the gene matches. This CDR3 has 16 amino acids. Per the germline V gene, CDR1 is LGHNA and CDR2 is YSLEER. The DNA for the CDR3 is TGCGCCAGCAGCCCTTTTCTTAGCGGGGACAACTACGAGCAGTACTTC. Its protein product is CASSPFLSGDNYEQYF.

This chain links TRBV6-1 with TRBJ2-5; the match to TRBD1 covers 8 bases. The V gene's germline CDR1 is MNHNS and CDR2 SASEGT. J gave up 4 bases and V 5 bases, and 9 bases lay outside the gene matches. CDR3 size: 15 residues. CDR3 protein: CASSLQGASAETQYF. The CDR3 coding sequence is TGTGCCAGCAGTCTTCAGGGGGCCTCGGCAGAGACCCAGTACTTC.

The CDR3 loop is CASSPWTSGGADTGELFF. CDR3 coding DNA: TGTGCCAGCAGTCCGTGGACTAGCGGGGGGGCGGACACCGGGGAGCTGTTTTTT. This sequence joins TRBV27 and TRBJ2-2, with TRBD2 identical over 15 bases. The CDR3 extends over 18 amino acids. Looked up from germline, CDR1 is MNHEY and CDR2 is SMNVEV (reference sequence). J was trimmed by 3 bases and V by 5 bases; bases with no gene match: 7.

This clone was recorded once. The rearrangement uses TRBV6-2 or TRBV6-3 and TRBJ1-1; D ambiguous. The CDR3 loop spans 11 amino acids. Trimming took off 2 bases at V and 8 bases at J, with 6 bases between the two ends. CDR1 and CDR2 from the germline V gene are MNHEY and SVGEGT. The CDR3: CASSYTREAFF. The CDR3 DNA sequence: TGTGCCAGCAGTTACACTAGGGAAGCTTTCTTT.

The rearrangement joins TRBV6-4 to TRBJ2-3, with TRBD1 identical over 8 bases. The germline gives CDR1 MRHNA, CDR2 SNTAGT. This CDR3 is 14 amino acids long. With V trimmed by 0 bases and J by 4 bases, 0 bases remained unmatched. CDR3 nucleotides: TGTGCCAGCAGTGACTCGACAGGGGCAGATACGCAGTATTTT. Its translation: CASSDSTGADTQYF.

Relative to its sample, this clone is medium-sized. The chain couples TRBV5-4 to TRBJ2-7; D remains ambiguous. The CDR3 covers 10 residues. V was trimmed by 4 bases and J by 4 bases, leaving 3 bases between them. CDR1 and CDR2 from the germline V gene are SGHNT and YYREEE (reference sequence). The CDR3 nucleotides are TGTGCCAGCAGCCCATACGAGCAGTACTTC. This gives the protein CASSPYEQYF. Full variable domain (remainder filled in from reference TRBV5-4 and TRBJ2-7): ETGVTQSPTHLIKTRGQQVTLRCSSQSGHNTVSWYQQALGQGPQFIFQYYREEENGRGNFPPRFSGLQFPNYSSELNVNALELDDSALYLCASSPYEQYFGPGTRLTVT.

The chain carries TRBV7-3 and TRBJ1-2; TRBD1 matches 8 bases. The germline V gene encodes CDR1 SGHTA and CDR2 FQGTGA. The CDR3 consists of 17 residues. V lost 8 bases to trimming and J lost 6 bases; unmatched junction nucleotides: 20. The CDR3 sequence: CASGGPRTGTALDGYTF. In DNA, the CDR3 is TGTGCCAGCGGGGGCCCAAGGACAGGGACAGCTTTGGATGGCTACACCTTC.

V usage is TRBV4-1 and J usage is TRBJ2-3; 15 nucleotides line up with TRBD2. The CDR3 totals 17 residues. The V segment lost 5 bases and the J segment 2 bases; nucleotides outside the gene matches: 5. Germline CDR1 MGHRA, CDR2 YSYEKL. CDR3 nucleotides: TGCGCCAGCAGCTACCGGACTAGCGGGGGGGCCACAGATACGCAGTATTTT. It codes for CASSYRTSGGATDTQYF.

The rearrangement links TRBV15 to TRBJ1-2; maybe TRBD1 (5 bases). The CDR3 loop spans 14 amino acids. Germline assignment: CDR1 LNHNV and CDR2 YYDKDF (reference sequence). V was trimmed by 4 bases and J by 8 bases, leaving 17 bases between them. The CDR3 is CATSNGHGARGYTF. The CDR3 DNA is TGTGCCACCAGCAATGGACATGGCGCTAGAGGCTACACCTTC.

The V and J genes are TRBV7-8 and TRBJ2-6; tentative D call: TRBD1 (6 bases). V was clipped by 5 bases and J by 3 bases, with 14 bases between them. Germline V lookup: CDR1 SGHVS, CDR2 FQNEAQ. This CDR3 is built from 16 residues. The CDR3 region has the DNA TGTGCCAGCAGCCTTAACAGGGTCAGTGGGGCCAACGTCCTGACTTTC. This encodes CASSLNRVSGANVLTF.

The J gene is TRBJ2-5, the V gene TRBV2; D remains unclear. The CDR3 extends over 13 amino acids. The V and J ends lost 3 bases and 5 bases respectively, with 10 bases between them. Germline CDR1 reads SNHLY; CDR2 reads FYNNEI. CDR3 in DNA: TGTGCCAGCAGTGAGGCGGCCTCCGAGACCCAGTACTTC. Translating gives CASSEAASETQYF.

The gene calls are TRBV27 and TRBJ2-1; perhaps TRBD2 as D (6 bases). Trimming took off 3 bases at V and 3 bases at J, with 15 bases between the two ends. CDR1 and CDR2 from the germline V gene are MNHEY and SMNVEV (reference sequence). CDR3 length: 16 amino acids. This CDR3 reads CASSLAIAAFYNEQFF. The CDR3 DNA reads TGTGCCAGCAGTTTGGCGATAGCGGCTTTCTACAATGAGCAGTTCTTC.

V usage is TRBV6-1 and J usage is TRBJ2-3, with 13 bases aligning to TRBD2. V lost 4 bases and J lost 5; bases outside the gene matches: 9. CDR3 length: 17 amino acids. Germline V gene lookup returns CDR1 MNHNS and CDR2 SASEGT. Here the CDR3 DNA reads TGTGCCAGCAGTGGGGGACTAGCGGGGACTATGGGAGATACGCAGTATTTT. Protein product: CASSGGLAGTMGDTQYF.

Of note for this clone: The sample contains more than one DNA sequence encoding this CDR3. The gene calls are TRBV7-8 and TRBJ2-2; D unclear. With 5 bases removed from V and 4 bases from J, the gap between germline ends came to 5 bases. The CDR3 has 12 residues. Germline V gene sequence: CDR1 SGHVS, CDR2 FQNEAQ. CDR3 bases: TGTGCCAGCAGCCCCAGCACCGGGGAGCTGTTTTTT. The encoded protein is CASSPSTGELFF.